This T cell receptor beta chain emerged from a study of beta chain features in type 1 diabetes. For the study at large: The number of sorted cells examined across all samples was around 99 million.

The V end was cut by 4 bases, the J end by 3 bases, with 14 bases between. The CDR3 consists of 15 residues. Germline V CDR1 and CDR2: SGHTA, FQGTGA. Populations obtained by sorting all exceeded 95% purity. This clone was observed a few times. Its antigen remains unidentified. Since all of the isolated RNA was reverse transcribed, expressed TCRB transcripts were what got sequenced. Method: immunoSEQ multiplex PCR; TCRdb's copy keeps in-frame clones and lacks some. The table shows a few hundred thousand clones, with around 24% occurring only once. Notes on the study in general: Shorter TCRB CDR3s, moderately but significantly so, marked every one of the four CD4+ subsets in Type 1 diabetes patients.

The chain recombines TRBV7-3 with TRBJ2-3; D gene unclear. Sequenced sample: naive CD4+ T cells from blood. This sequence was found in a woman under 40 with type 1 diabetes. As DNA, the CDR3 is TGTGCCAGCAGCTCCCTAGTCCTAAGTACAGATACGCAGTATTTT. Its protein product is CASSSLVLSTDTQYF.